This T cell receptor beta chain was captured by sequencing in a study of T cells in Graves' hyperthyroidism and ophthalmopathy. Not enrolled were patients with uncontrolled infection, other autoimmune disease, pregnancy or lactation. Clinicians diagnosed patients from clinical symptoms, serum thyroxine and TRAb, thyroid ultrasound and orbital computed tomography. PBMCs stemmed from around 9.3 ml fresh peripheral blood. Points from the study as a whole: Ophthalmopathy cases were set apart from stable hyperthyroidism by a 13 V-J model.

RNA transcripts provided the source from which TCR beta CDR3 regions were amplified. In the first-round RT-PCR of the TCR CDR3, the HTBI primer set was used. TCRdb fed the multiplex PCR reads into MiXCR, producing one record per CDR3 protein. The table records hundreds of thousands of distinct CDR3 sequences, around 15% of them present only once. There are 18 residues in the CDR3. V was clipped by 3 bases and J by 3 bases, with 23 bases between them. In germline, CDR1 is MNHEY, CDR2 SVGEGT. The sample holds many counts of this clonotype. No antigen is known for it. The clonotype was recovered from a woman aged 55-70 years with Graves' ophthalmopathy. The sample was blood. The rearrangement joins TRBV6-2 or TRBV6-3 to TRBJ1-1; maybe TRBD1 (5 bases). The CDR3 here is CASSYKPTVQWWDTEAFF. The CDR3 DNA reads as TGTGCCAGCAGTTATAAACCGACAGTTCAGTGGTGGGACACTGAAGCTTTCTTT.